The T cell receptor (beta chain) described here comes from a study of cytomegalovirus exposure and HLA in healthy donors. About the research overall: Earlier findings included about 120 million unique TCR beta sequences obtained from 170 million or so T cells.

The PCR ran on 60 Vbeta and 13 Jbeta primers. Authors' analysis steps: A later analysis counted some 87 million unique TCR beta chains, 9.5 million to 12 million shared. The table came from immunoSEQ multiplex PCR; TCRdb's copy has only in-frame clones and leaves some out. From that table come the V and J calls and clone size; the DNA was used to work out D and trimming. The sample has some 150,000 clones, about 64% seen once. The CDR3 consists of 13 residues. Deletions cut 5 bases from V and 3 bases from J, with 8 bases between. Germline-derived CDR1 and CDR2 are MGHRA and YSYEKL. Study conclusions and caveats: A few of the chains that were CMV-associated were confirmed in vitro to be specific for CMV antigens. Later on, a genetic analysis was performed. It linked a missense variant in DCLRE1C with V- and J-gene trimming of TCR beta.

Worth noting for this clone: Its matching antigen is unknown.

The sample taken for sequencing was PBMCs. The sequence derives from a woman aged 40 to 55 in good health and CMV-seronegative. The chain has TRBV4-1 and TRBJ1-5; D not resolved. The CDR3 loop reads CASSYGLNQPQHF. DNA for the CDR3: TGCGCCAGCAGCTATGGACTCAATCAGCCCCAGCATTTT.